This record covers a single T cell receptor beta chain. Its antigen is still unknown. The CDR3 consists of 13 residues. Germline V gives CDR1 MRHNA, CDR2 SNTAGT. The ends were cut back, 5 bases at V and 5 bases at J, with 10 bases in the middle. Produced via immunoSEQ multiplex PCR; TCRdb's table is partial and in-frame only. The sample lists about 170,000 clones, roughly 92% seen once, with 1.6% in the top ten. The data belong to a study of T cell responses to AZD1222 COVID-19 vaccine. Findings of the study overall: Compared with day 0, the breadth and depth of the Spike-specific TCR repertoire rose significantly after two doses of AZD1222. Clonal diversity was possibly underestimated, and the donors were mostly white British, with more females. Of the AZD1222 recipients, only five or six were seropositive at baseline.

J is TRBJ2-1 and V is TRBV6-4; a possible D gene is TRBD1 (5 bases). The starting material was peripheral blood, obtained on day 0 of AZD1222 vaccination. This clonotype was obtained from an adult in good health. The DNA for the CDR3 is TGTGCCAGCAGTCCCGACAGAGACAATGAGCAGTTCTTC. This translates into CASSPDRDNEQFF.